The table lists the clone carrying this T cell receptor (beta chain) with a count of one. The protocol was immunoSEQ multiplex PCR, while the TCRdb copy is restricted to in-frame clones and leaves out a portion. The sample contains approximately 91,000 clones, 87% of which appear only once. The sample originates from a study of blood T cell repertoires in COVID-19. The CDR3 is 15 amino acids. Losses at the gene ends were 5 bases for V and 0 bases for J; bases not matched to a gene: 6. This chain joins TRBV23-1 and TRBJ1-1; 7 positions agree with TRBD1. TRBV23-1 is an open reading frame, and its role is uncertain. The specimen was peripheral blood. This receptor was taken from a man between 65 and 80 years old with acute or convalescent COVID-19. The CDR3 DNA sequence: TGCGCCAGCAGTATAACAGGGGCCGTGAACACTGAAGCTTTCTTT. Amino acid sequence: CASSITGAVNTEAFF.